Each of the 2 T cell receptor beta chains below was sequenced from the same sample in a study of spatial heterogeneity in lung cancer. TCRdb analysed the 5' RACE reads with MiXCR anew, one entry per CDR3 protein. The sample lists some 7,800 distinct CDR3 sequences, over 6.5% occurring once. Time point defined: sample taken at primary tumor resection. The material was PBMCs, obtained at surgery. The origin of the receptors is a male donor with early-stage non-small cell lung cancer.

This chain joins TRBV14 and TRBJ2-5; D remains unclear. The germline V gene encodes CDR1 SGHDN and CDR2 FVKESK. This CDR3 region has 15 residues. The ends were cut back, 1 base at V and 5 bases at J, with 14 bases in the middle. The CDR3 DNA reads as TGTGCCAGCAGCCAAGTGGGTCCTATGTTGGAGACCCAGTACTTC. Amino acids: CASSQVGPMLETQYF.

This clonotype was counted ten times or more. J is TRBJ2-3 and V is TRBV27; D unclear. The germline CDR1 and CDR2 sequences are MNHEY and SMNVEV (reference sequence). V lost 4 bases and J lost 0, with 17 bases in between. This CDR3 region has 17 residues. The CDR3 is CASSSQPPGTSTDTQYF. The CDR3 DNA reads TGTGCCAGCAGTTCCCAACCCCCGGGCACTAGCACAGATACGCAGTATTTT.